One T cell receptor beta chain is described in this entry. The CDR3 runs to 13 residues. The germline gives CDR1 GTSNPN, CDR2 SVGIG (reference sequence). V dropped 3 bases and J dropped 0 bases, with 9 bases sitting between them. This record comes from a study of T cell responses to AZD1222 COVID-19 vaccine. Method: immunoSEQ multiplex PCR; TCRdb's copy keeps in-frame clones and lacks some. Of approximately 110,000 clones listed, about 91% are singletons. This TCR was sampled from an adult in good health. Sequences were derived from peripheral blood, sampled on day 0 of AZD1222 vaccination. This chain uses TRBV30 with TRBJ2-7; D is perhaps TRBD2 (6 bases). CDR3 residues: CAWRGLFSYEQYF. Written as DNA, the CDR3 is TGTGCCTGGAGGGGACTGTTCTCCTACGAGCAGTACTTC.